The next 15 T cell receptor beta chains were all read from a single sample in a study of liver allograft versus peripheral blood T cells. Study-level information: Recipients' peripheral blood supplied the T cell receptor repertoires against which those in transplanted livers were compared.

TCRdb passed the reads through MiXCR, listing each CDR3 protein once. The data hold over 10,000 distinct CDR3 sequences, with 15% to 20% observed a single time. The receptor set was obtained from a human patient who had a liver transplant. Some T cells may be graft donor cells.

This chain connects TRBV20-1 to TRBJ2-7; 7 bases fit TRBD2. The CDR3 is 14 residues long. The V gene's germline CDR1 is DFQATT and CDR2 SNEGSKA (reference sequence). V trimming: 3 bases; J trimming: 5 bases; junction bases outside the gene matches: 10. Here the CDR3 reads CSASSTGGIDEQYF. The CDR3 DNA follows: TGCAGTGCTAGTTCCACGGGAGGAATAGACGAGCAGTACTTC.

The genes are TRBV20-1 and TRBJ2-3, with 9 bases identical to TRBD2. V lost 2 bases, J lost 0 bases, and 0 bases stayed unmatched. CDR1 is DFQATT and CDR2 is SNEGSKA in the germline V gene (reference sequence). The CDR3 loop spans 14 amino acids. In DNA, the CDR3 is TGCAGTGCTAGAAGCGGGGGGAGCACAGATACGCAGTATTTT. Translation gives CSARSGGSTDTQYF.

This clonotype is judged medium-sized. This chain connects TRBV5-6 to TRBJ2-2; D gene ambiguous. V lost 1 base and J lost 7, with 11 bases in between. The germline V gene encodes CDR1 SGHDT and CDR2 YYEEEE. CDR3 length: 14 residues. The CDR3 coding sequence is TGTGCCAGCAGCTTGAGACCTGTGGACGGGGAGCTGTTTTTT. It codes for CASSLRPVDGELFF.

This clonotype is termed medium-sized. The chain links TRBV5-6 to TRBJ1-4; D may be TRBD1 (5 bases). Between the trimmed V and J ends, which lost 4 bases and 4 bases, there was a span of 20 bases. Looked up from germline, CDR1 is SGHDT and CDR2 is YYEEEE. The CDR3 is made up of 17 amino acids. The chain's CDR3 is CASSAGGYWAYNEKLFF. The CDR3 DNA reads TGTGCCAGCAGCGCGGGGGGGTATTGGGCATATAATGAAAAACTGTTTTTT.

This CDR3 reads CSARRDPTLRETQYF. DNA for the CDR3: TGCAGTGCTAGGAGGGACCCTACACTTCGGGAGACCCAGTACTTC. V gene TRBV20-1 combines with J gene TRBJ2-5; either TRBD1 or TRBD2 may supply D (5 bases each). The CDR3 sequence is 15 residues long. V was trimmed by 3 bases and J by 5 bases, leaving 19 bases between them. From germline, CDR1 is DFQATT and CDR2 SNEGSKA (reference sequence).

This clonotype is categorized as medium-sized (0.01 to 0.1%). The V and J genes are TRBV6-5 and TRBJ2-7; D remains ambiguous. The germline V gene encodes CDR1 MNHEY and CDR2 SVGAGI. V was clipped by 6 bases and J by 3 bases, with 12 bases between them. This CDR3 has 13 residues. CDR3 coding DNA: TGTGCCAGCAGCCCCCGGACCTACTACGAGCAGTACTTC. Its translation is CASSPRTYYEQYF.

In this sample, this clonotype turned up a few times. J is TRBJ2-5 and V is TRBV20-1; 8 bases align to TRBD1. V lost 6 bases and J lost 3; bases outside the gene matches: 6. The germline gives CDR1 DFQATT, CDR2 SNEGSKA (reference sequence). This CDR3 spans 13 amino acids. This chain's CDR3 is CSATTGEEETQYF. In DNA form, the CDR3 reads TGCAGTGCAACGACAGGGGAGGAAGAGACCCAGTACTTC.

This sequence joins TRBV9 and TRBJ2-5, with 8 bases lining up with TRBD2. V trimming: 0 bases; J trimming: 0 bases; junction bases outside the gene matches: 10. CDR1 SGDLS and CDR2 YYNGEE come from the germline V gene. The CDR3 consists of 18 residues. DNA of the CDR3: TGTGCCAGCAGCGTAGGAGCTCAACTAGCGGCCAACCAAGAGACCCAGTACTTC. The encoded protein is CASSVGAQLAANQETQYF.

About this clonotype: This may come from a read error, since a much larger clone is one base off. V gene TRBV6-5 combines with J gene TRBJ1-5; D is ambiguous. The CDR3 is 14 amino acids. Germline assignment: CDR1 MNHEY and CDR2 SVGAGI. This CDR3 reads CANSHPSTAELQHF. As DNA, the CDR3 is TGTGCCAACAGTCACCCCAGCACGGCTGAGCTCCAGCATTTT.

The chain combines TRBV12-3 or TRBV12-4 with TRBJ1-6; 10 bases fit TRBD1. The CDR3 is made up of 13 amino acids. Unmatched junction bases numbered 2, after V lost 5 bases and J lost 10 bases. The DNA for the CDR3 is TGTGCCAGCAGTGGGGACAGGGGATCACCCCTCCACTTT. Encoded protein: CASSGDRGSPLHF.

The chain has TRBV28 and TRBJ1-3; the match to TRBD1 covers 8 bases. Germline V lookup: CDR1 MDHEN, CDR2 SYDVKM. With V trimmed by 5 bases and J by 0 bases, 3 bases remained unmatched. The CDR3 extends over 15 amino acids. Here the CDR3 reads CASSETGGSGNTIYF. In nucleotides, the CDR3 is TGTGCCAGCAGTGAAACAGGGGGCTCTGGAAACACCATATATTTT.

The chain joins TRBV12-3 or TRBV12-4 to TRBJ2-1, with D tentatively TRBD2 (6 bases). There are 14 residues in the CDR3. V dropped 3 bases and J dropped 6 bases, with 12 bases sitting between them. The DNA for the CDR3 is TGTGCCAGCAGTTTCGGGGGACTTCGCAATGAGCAGTTCTTC. Translation: CASSFGGLRNEQFF.

A few counts support this clonotype. The rearrangement joins TRBV28 to TRBJ1-1, with no clear D. Trimming shortened V by 2 bases and J by 7 bases, and 11 bases separated the two germline ends. CDR1 is MDHEN, CDR2 SYDVKM, per germline. The length of the CDR3 is 13 residues. The CDR3: CASSLIRDNEAFF. CDR3 coding DNA: TGTGCCAGCAGTTTAATCCGGGATAATGAAGCTTTCTTT.

In its sample, this clonotype ranks as medium-sized. The chain is built from TRBV28 and TRBJ1-3; D possibly corresponds to TRBD1 (6 bases). V was cut by 6 bases and J by 0 bases, with 12 bases left in between. The CDR3 length is 15 residues. In germline, CDR1 is MDHEN, CDR2 SYDVKM. The CDR3 DNA sequence: TGTGCCAGCAGCCAGGGGTATAGCTCTGGAAACACCATATATTTT. Encoded protein: CASSQGYSSGNTIYF.

This chain joins TRBV20-1 and TRBJ1-5, with D perhaps matching TRBD1 (5 bases). The CDR3 consists of 14 residues. CDR1 DFQATT and CDR2 SNEGSKA come from the germline V gene (reference sequence). With 4 bases removed from V and 2 bases from J, the gap between germline ends came to 12 bases. DNA for the CDR3: TGCAGTGCTAATGCAGGGACGGGCAATCAGCCCCAGCATTTT. It translates to CSANAGTGNQPQHF.